The rows below give T cell receptor beta chains drawn from one sample of a study of blood T cells in healthy people across ages. One entry per CDR3 protein, called by TCRdb with MiXCR from the 5' RACE reads. The sample carries roughly 800,000 distinct CDR3 sequences, approximately 25% recorded once. These data also featured in a second study, about T cells of mothers and their children.

The specimen was blood. These receptors came from a boy aged 5-17 years in good health. Each CDR3 is given with its conserved first and last residue. A D gene is named only where the DNA matches it firmly. A row's size may be missing; if present it is once, few, many or a size class.

abundance: .
v_gene: TRBV7-2
d_gene: .
j_gene: TRBJ2-6
len: 17
CDR3aa: CASSLFGETSGANVLAF
CDR3nt: TGTGCCAGCAGCTTATTTGGGGAGACTTCTGGGGCCAACGTCCTGGCTTTC

abundance: many
v_gene: TRBV5-1
d_gene: TRBD1
j_gene: TRBJ1-1
len: 15
CDR3aa: CASSGGLTGGSEAFF
CDR3nt: TGCGCCAGCAGCGGCGGCCTGACAGGGGGCTCTGAAGCTTTCTTT

abundance: few
v_gene: TRBV28
d_gene: .
j_gene: TRBJ1-5
len: 14
CDR3aa: CASSFRVGNQPQHF
CDR3nt: TGTGCCAGCAGTTTTAGGGTGGGGAATCAGCCCCAGCATTTT

abundance: .
v_gene: TRBV11-2
d_gene: .
j_gene: TRBJ2-5
len: 15
CDR3aa: CASSPNHLSGETQYF
CDR3nt: TGTGCCAGCAGCCCCAATCACCTATCCGGAGAGACCCAGTACTTC

abundance: .
v_gene: TRBV4-2
d_gene: .
j_gene: TRBJ1-2
len: 16
CDR3aa: CASSQEVAGQIYGYTF
CDR3nt: TGTGCCAGCAGCCAAGAAGTAGCAGGCCAAATCTATGGCTACACCTTC

abundance: .
v_gene: TRBV7-9
d_gene: .
j_gene: TRBJ1-4
len: 17
CDR3aa: CASSPRPLAGPDEKLFF
CDR3nt: TGTGCCAGCAGCCCTAGGCCCCTTGCTGGACCCGATGAAAAACTGTTTTTT

abundance: .
v_gene: TRBV4-1
d_gene: .
j_gene: TRBJ2-1
len: 18
CDR3aa: CASSQPWAPEEPYNEQFF
CDR3nt: TGCGCCAGCAGCCAACCATGGGCTCCCGAAGAGCCCTACAATGAGCAGTTCTTC

abundance: .
v_gene: TRBV6-5
d_gene: TRBD2
j_gene: TRBJ2-3
len: 15
CDR3aa: CATRSGRVGTDTQYF
CDR3nt: TGTGCCACCAGAAGCGGGAGAGTAGGAACAGATACGCAGTATTTT

abundance: few
v_gene: TRBV16
d_gene: .
j_gene: TRBJ2-7
len: 13
CDR3aa: CASSHDRLLEQYF
CDR3nt: TGTGCCAGCAGCCACGATCGGCTCCTCGAGCAGTACTTC

abundance: .
v_gene: TRBV6-2/TRBV6-3
d_gene: .
j_gene: TRBJ2-7
len: 15
CDR3aa: CASSLLSDSSYEQYF
CDR3nt: TGTGCCAGCAGTCTTCTGTCAGATAGTTCCTACGAGCAGTACTTC

abundance: .
v_gene: TRBV7-2
d_gene: TRBD2
j_gene: TRBJ2-3
len: 18
CDR3aa: CASSWPFAGGQGTDTQYF
CDR3nt: TGTGCCAGCAGCTGGCCCTTTGCGGGGGGGCAAGGCACAGATACGCAGTATTTT

abundance: few
v_gene: TRBV30
d_gene: .
j_gene: TRBJ2-7
len: 15
CDR3aa: CAWSTLTDISNEQYF
CDR3nt: TGTGCCTGGAGTACCCTCACGGACATATCGAACGAGCAGTACTTC

abundance: .
v_gene: TRBV14
d_gene: .
j_gene: TRBJ2-6
len: 15
CDR3aa: CASSQDRSPRNVLTF
CDR3nt: TGTGCCAGCAGCCAAGATCGGTCTCCCCGCAACGTCCTGACTTTC

abundance: few
v_gene: TRBV29-1
d_gene: .
j_gene: TRBJ2-2
len: 17
CDR3aa: CSVEVVGTAPRPGELFF
CDR3nt: TGCAGCGTTGAGGTCGTCGGGACTGCTCCTCGCCCCGGGGAGCTGTTTTTT

abundance: few
v_gene: TRBV19
d_gene: .
j_gene: TRBJ1-5
len: 15
CDR3aa: CASSIGEGRVQPQHF
CDR3nt: TGTGCCAGTAGTATAGGGGAGGGGCGCGTGCAGCCCCAGCATTTT

abundance: few
v_gene: TRBV12-3/TRBV12-4
d_gene: .
j_gene: TRBJ1-6
len: 15
CDR3aa: CASSSSNHGNSPLHF
CDR3nt: TGTGCCAGCAGTTCATCCAACCACGGTAATTCACCCCTCCACTTT

abundance: few
v_gene: TRBV5-1
d_gene: .
j_gene: TRBJ2-1
len: 13
CDR3aa: CASSLVMSNEQFF
CDR3nt: TGCGCCAGCAGCTTGGTGATGTCCAATGAGCAGTTCTTC

abundance: .
v_gene: TRBV6-6
d_gene: TRBD2
j_gene: TRBJ2-5
len: 15
CDR3aa: CASRPYGGGAETQYF
CDR3nt: TGTGCCAGCAGGCCCTACGGCGGGGGGGCGGAGACCCAGTACTTC

abundance: .
v_gene: TRBV19
d_gene: TRBD1
j_gene: TRBJ2-3
len: 14
CDR3aa: CASETGGGADTQYF
CDR3nt: TGTGCCAGTGAGACAGGGGGCGGGGCAGATACGCAGTATTTT

abundance: few
v_gene: TRBV20-1
d_gene: .
j_gene: TRBJ1-4
len: 13
CDR3aa: CSARDLDSGELFF
CDR3nt: TGCAGTGCTAGAGATCTGGACAGCGGGGAACTGTTTTTT

abundance: few
v_gene: TRBV28
d_gene: .
j_gene: TRBJ2-5
len: 15
CDR3aa: CASSPQGRGEETQYF
CDR3nt: TGTGCCAGCAGTCCGCAGGGGAGGGGGGAAGAGACCCAGTACTTC

abundance: once
v_gene: TRBV30
d_gene: TRBD1
j_gene: TRBJ1-1
len: 9
CDR3aa: CAWGTGAFF
CDR3nt: TGTGCCTGGGGGACAGGGGCTTTCTTT

abundance: .
v_gene: TRBV30
d_gene: TRBD2
j_gene: TRBJ2-1
len: 21
CDR3aa: CAWSGSRTGTSGGLTYNEQFF
CDR3nt: TGTGCCTGGAGCGGAAGTAGGACCGGGACTAGCGGGGGGCTTACCTACAATGAGCAGTTCTTC

abundance: .
v_gene: TRBV7-9
d_gene: TRBD1
j_gene: TRBJ2-1
len: 16
CDR3aa: CASSFLDRAERNEQFF
CDR3nt: TGTGCCAGCAGCTTCCTGGACAGGGCCGAGAGGAATGAGCAGTTCTTC

abundance: .
v_gene: TRBV28
d_gene: TRBD1
j_gene: TRBJ1-2
len: 14
CDR3aa: CASSLNHESGGYTF
CDR3nt: TGTGCCAGCAGTTTAAACCACGAGTCAGGGGGTTACACCTTC

abundance: few
v_gene: TRBV29-1
d_gene: TRBD1
j_gene: TRBJ2-4
len: 14
CDR3aa: CSVQGVGAKNIQYF
CDR3nt: TGCAGCGTACAGGGGGTCGGGGCCAAAAACATTCAGTACTTC

abundance: few
v_gene: TRBV30
d_gene: .
j_gene: TRBJ2-3
len: 10
CDR3aa: CAWEADTQYF
CDR3nt: TGTGCCTGGGAGGCAGATACGCAGTATTTT

abundance: .
v_gene: TRBV6-2/TRBV6-3
d_gene: TRBD2
j_gene: TRBJ2-7
len: 15
CDR3aa: CASTTWLAGFYEQYF
CDR3nt: TGTGCCAGCACCACGTGGCTAGCGGGGTTTTACGAGCAGTACTTC

abundance: few
v_gene: TRBV7-9
d_gene: .
j_gene: TRBJ2-6
len: 15
CDR3aa: CASSFSGVGTNVLTF
CDR3nt: TGTGCCAGCAGCTTTTCAGGGGTTGGGACCAACGTCCTGACTTTC

abundance: .
v_gene: TRBV5-4
d_gene: .
j_gene: TRBJ1-6
len: 14
CDR3aa: CASSLWQSNSPLHF
CDR3nt: TGTGCCAGCAGCTTGTGGCAGTCGAATTCACCCCTCCACTTT

abundance: many
v_gene: TRBV21-1
d_gene: .
j_gene: TRBJ1-2
len: 13
CDR3aa: CASSKRTHYGYTF
CDR3nt: TGTGCCAGCAGCAAAAGGACACACTATGGCTACACCTTC